The entry below describes one TCR beta chain. Antigen specificity is unknown. This sample is part of a study of cytomegalovirus exposure and HLA in healthy donors. Study overall: An early release of data contained about 85 million unique TCRs, which came from HLA-typed donors. Most donors, 81% of 350 to 450 genotyped, fell in the Caucasian-associated ancestry cluster.

Regarding the study as a whole: Associated with cytomegalovirus, according to the listing, were some 180 TCR beta chains. There were several of the most significant clusters that appeared linked to common viral pathogens in a later analysis.

The PCR had 60 Vbeta and 13 Jbeta primers. Repertoires were generated with immunoSEQ multiplex PCR, while TCRdb's copy carries only in-frame clones and drops some. Seen here are approximately 180,000 clones, around nine tenths observed once, and the top ten hold 1.5% to 2%. Germline V gene sequence: CDR1 MNHNS, CDR2 SASEGT. Between the trimmed V and J ends, which lost 4 bases and 2 bases, there was a span of 17 bases. This CDR3 is built from 16 residues. The sample comprised PBMCs. The TCR originated in a woman younger than 35 in good health and CMV-seronegative. The chain has TRBV6-1 and TRBJ1-2; possible D gene TRBD1, 5 bases. CDR3 bases: TGTGCCAGCAGTGGGGGGGTGGAGGGGCCCAACTATGGCTACACCTTC. As protein: CASSGGVEGPNYGYTF.